The clone carrying this TCR beta chain occurred many times. Per the germline V gene, CDR1 is ENHRY and CDR2 is SYGVKD. The CDR3 is 18 residues long. Trimming left V 3 bases short and J 0 bases short, with 20 bases between. Beta-chain TCR CDR3 regions were amplified from RNA transcripts. In the first round, RT-PCR was carried out with HTBI primers, and a multiplex PCR formed the second round. From the multiplex PCR reads, TCRdb called clonotypes with MiXCR, one entry per CDR3 protein. The repertoire consists of about 700,000 distinct CDR3 sequences, with roughly two fifths occurring once and the leading ten covering approximately 43%. The sample belongs to a study of Graves' ophthalmopathy and Graves' hyperthyroidism.

The material sequenced was peripheral blood. The chain couples TRBV10-3 to TRBJ1-2; no clear D. This clonotype originated in an adult man with Graves' ophthalmopathy. CDR3 sequence reads: CAISDTGAANRPNYGYTF. In DNA form, the CDR3 reads TGTGCCATCAGTGACACGGGAGCAGCTAATAGACCTAACTATGGCTACACCTTC.